This T cell receptor (beta chain) was recorded in a study of Graves' ophthalmopathy and Graves' hyperthyroidism. Looking at the study overall: Untreated patients at initial diagnosis provided peripheral blood. Study-wide results and limits: Blood repertoires reportedly contained most expanded thyroid clonotypes above 0.001 frequency.

Using RNA transcripts, the TCR beta CDR3 regions were amplified. Following a first-round RT-PCR that used HTBI primers, a second-round multiplex PCR was carried out. Via MiXCR, TCRdb re-called the multiplex PCR reads, giving one row per CDR3 protein. The table lists 150,000 to 200,000 distinct CDR3 sequences, 30% to 45% of them singletons. The PBMC fraction was derived from around 10 ml of fresh peripheral blood. Ten or more counts support this clonotype. Its target is not known. Trimming left V 8 bases short and J 7 bases short, with 24 bases between. The germline gives CDR1 KGHSH, CDR2 LQKENI. The CDR3 totals 16 residues.

Specimen: peripheral blood. This chain joins TRBV18 and TRBJ1-5, with D perhaps TRBD1 (5 bases). This TCR was sampled from a woman aged 40 to 50 with Graves' ophthalmopathy. The CDR3 DNA reads as TGTGCCAGCCCTAAGGTTGGGGGACGGGGTGGCCAGCCCCAGCATTTT. Its translation: CASPKVGGRGGQPQHF. Based on the CDR3 plus reference TRBV18 and TRBJ1-5, the full variable domain is NAGVMQNPRHLVRRRGQEARLRCSPMKGHSHVYWYRQLPEEGLKFMVYLQKENIIDESGMPKERFSAEFPKEGPSILRIQQVVRGDSAAYFCASPKVGGRGGQPQHFGDGTRLSIL.